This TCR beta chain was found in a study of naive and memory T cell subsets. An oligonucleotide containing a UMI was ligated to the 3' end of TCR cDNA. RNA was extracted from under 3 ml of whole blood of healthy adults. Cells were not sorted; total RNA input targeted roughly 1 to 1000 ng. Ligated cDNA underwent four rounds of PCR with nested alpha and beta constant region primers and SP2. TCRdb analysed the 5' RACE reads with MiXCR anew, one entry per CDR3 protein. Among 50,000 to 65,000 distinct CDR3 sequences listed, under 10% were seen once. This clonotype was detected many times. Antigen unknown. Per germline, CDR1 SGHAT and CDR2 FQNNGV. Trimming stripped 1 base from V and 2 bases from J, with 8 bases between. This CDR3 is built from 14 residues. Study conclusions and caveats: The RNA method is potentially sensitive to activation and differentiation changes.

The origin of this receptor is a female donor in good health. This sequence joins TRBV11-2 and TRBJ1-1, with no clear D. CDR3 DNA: TGTGCCAGCAGCTTAGTGGTCAGAAACACTGAAGCTTTCTTT. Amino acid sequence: CASSLVVRNTEAFF.